This entry lists 31 T cell receptor beta chains sequenced from one sample in a study of T-cell reconstitution after alpha-beta-depleted transplantation in children. Unique molecular identifiers were incorporated into the prepared TCRbeta library. One entry per CDR3 protein results from TCRdb running MiXCR on the PCR reads. This table has hundreds of thousands of distinct CDR3 sequences, over 10% appearing once. Specimen: PBMCs, mostly from graft donor cells, collected 360 days after TCRalphabeta/CD19-depleted stem cell transplant. These receptors came from a male patient younger than 18 who had a stem cell transplant for acute myeloid leukemia, so the T cells may come from the graft donor.

This clonotype was seen many times. The chain couples TRBV12-3 or TRBV12-4 to TRBJ2-1, with 11 positions matching TRBD2. The V gene end was trimmed by 6 bases and the J gene end by 5 bases; junction bases not matched to a gene: 6. The CDR3 length is 15 residues. CDR3 DNA: TGTGCCAGCAGGTTTACTAGCGGGAGAAACAATGAGCAGTTCTTC. It translates to CASRFTSGRNNEQFF.

This clonotype was observed a handful of times. This sequence joins TRBV10-3 and TRBJ2-3; D unresolved. V gave up 4 bases and J gave up 1 base, with 6 bases separating them. The CDR3 loop spans 13 amino acids. CDR1 is ENHRY and CDR2 is SYGVKD in the germline V gene. The DNA for the CDR3 is TGTGCCATCAGTGTAGCCGGCACAGATACGCAGTATTTT. Residues: CAISVAGTDTQYF.

This chain links TRBV25-1 with TRBJ2-1, with 8 bases matching TRBD2. The ends lost 6 bases at V and 0 bases at J; junction bases unmatched: 13. CDR1 is MGHDK, CDR2 SYGVNS, per germline. The CDR3 runs to 18 residues. The CDR3 loop reads CASSLQFSGMSSYNEQFF. The CDR3 nucleotides are TGTGCCAGCAGCTTACAATTTAGCGGGATGAGCTCCTACAATGAGCAGTTCTTC.

This clonotype was observed a handful of times. The chain employs TRBV7-2 and TRBJ2-5; D possibly corresponds to TRBD1 (6 bases). The CDR3 sequence is 17 residues long. V was trimmed by 5 bases and J by 4 bases, leaving 23 bases between them. Germline loops: CDR1 SGHTA, CDR2 FQGNSA. This chain's CDR3 is CASSRSTRSFRGETQYF. The DNA of the CDR3 is TGTGCCAGCAGCCGATCTACTAGATCTTTCAGGGGAGAGACCCAGTACTTC.

V usage is TRBV15 and J usage is TRBJ2-5; perhaps TRBD2 as D (6 bases). In germline, CDR1 is LNHNV, CDR2 YYDKDF (reference sequence). V lost 5 bases, J lost 6 bases, and 16 bases lay in between. The length of the CDR3 is 14 residues. CDR3 loop: CATSSRTTLQTQYF. The CDR3 nucleotides are TGTGCCACCAGCTCCCGGACTACGCTGCAGACCCAGTACTTC. Together with reference TRBV15 and TRBJ2-5, the CDR3 gives the full variable domain: DAMVIQNPRYQVTQFGKPVTLSCSQTLNHNVMYWYQQKSSQAPKLLFHYYDKDFNNEADTPDNFQSRRPNTSFCFLDIRSPGLGDTAMYLCATSSRTTLQTQYFGPGTRLLVL.

In this sample, this clonotype turned up many times. The V gene is TRBV10-3, the J gene TRBJ2-7; 7 bases agree with TRBD2. The CDR3 loop spans 15 amino acids. CDR1 is ENHRY and CDR2 is SYGVKD in the germline V gene. V gave up 3 bases and J gave up 5 bases; unmatched junction bases: 10. The CDR3 DNA reads as TGTGCCATCAGTGATTGGACTCTTGCGGGGGACGAGCAGTACTTC. This sequence encodes CAISDWTLAGDEQYF.

This chain links TRBV20-1 with TRBJ2-7; 11 positions agree with TRBD2. J gave up 7 bases and V 4 bases, and 12 bases lay outside the gene matches. CDR1 and CDR2 from the germline V gene are DFQATT and SNEGSKA (reference sequence). This CDR3 is built from 15 residues. CDR3 bases: TGCAGTGCTACTCGGGTAGCGGGAGGGAGTATGGAGCAGTACTTC. As protein: CSATRVAGGSMEQYF.

The chain uses TRBV6-2 or TRBV6-3 and TRBJ1-5; 7 bases map to TRBD1. Germline lookup yields CDR1 MNHEY and CDR2 SVGEGT. The CDR3 length is 14 residues. J gave up 2 bases and V 5 bases, and 3 bases lay outside the gene matches. The CDR3 sequence: CASSRQGRNQPQHF. CDR3 in DNA: TGTGCCAGCAGTCGACAGGGTCGCAATCAGCCCCAGCATTTT.

This clonotype was seen more than once but under ten times. The junction and the germline gene differ at one end; a read error may be behind it. The chain recombines TRBV24-1 with TRBJ1-4, with 9 bases that match TRBD1. CDR1 is KGHDR and CDR2 is SFDVKD in the germline V gene. The CDR3 extends over 16 amino acids. The CDR3 coding sequence is TGTGCCACCAGGGAACAGGGGGCATCGGCTAATGAAAAACTGTTTTTC. It encodes CATREQGASANEKLFF.

The V call is TRBV7-6, the J call TRBJ2-1; unclear D gene. Trimming pared 5 bases from V and 6 bases from J, leaving 11 bases between. The CDR3 runs to 13 residues. CDR1 SGHVS and CDR2 FNYEAQ come from the germline V gene. CDR3: CASSAYYRNEQFF. The CDR3 DNA reads as TGTGCCAGCAGCGCTTACTACCGCAATGAGCAGTTCTTC.

Notes on this clonotype: An end of the junction differs from the germline gene, which may be a read error. The chain uses TRBV29-1 and TRBJ2-3; 9 bases match TRBD2. The CDR3 totals 14 residues. The germline V gene has CDR1 SQVTM and CDR2 ANQGSEA. In nucleotides, the CDR3 is TGCAGCGTTGTGGTTAGCGGGGGCCAGGATAGGCAGTATTTT. It specifies CSVVVSGGQDRQYF.

The gene calls are TRBV19 and TRBJ2-7, with unresolved D. The germline V and J ends were trimmed by 3 bases and 10 bases, with 10 bases remaining between them. CDR3 length: 11 residues. CDR1 and CDR2 (germline): LNHDA, SQIVND (reference sequence). Here the CDR3 reads CASSIAAEQYF. CDR3 nucleotides: TGTGCCAGTAGTATCGCGGCAGAACAGTACTTC. Complete variable domain (other parts from reference TRBV19 and TRBJ2-7): DGGITQSPKYLFRKEGQNVTLSCEQNLNHDAMYWYRQDPGQGLRLIYYSQIVNDFQKGDIAEGYSVSREKKESFPLTVTSAQKNPTAFYLCASSIAAEQYFGPGTRLTVT.

This clonotype showed up just a few times. The chain carries TRBV12-3 or TRBV12-4 and TRBJ1-5; D gene uncertain. The CDR3 consists of 17 residues. V gave up 3 bases and J gave up 1 base, with 16 bases separating them. The CDR3 region has the DNA TGTGCCAGCAGTTTGGCCATCCTGGGCCTGAGCAATCAGCCCCAGCATTTT. This sequence encodes CASSLAILGLSNQPQHF.

V usage is TRBV29-1 and J usage is TRBJ2-7, with TRBD1 identical over 8 bases. Germline V gene data show CDR1 as SQVTM and CDR2 as ANQGSEA. The J segment lost 0 bases and the V segment lost 5 bases, leaving 3 bases of the junction unmatched. The CDR3 has 13 amino acids. The CDR3 here is CSVRTGISYEQYF. Written as DNA, the CDR3 is TGCAGCGTTCGGACAGGGATCTCCTACGAGCAGTACTTC.

The chain combines TRBV28 with TRBJ2-7; D may match TRBD1 or TRBD2 (10 bases each). The ends were cut back, 5 bases at V and 6 bases at J, with 32 bases in the middle. This CDR3 is 19 amino acids long. The germline CDR1 and CDR2 sequences are MDHEN and SYDVKM. In nucleotides, the CDR3 is TGTGCCAGCAGTACGGGGACAGGGGAAAGTCTAGCGGGAGTCGGCGAGCAGTACTTC. Translated, it gives CASSTGTGESLAGVGEQYF. Full variable domain (outside the CDR3, taken from reference TRBV28 and TRBJ2-7): DVKVTQSSRYLVKRTGEKVFLECVQDMDHENMFWYRQDPGLGLRLIYFSYDVKMKEKGDIPEGYSVSREKKERFSLILESASTNQTSMYLCASSTGTGESLAGVGEQYFGPGTRLTVT.

The CDR3 sequence is CASNGNTGELFF. CDR3 sequence (DNA): TGTGCCAGCAATGGGAACACCGGGGAGCTGTTTTTT. This chain uses TRBV12-3 or TRBV12-4 with TRBJ2-2; D uncertain. V dropped 7 bases and J dropped 1 base, with 4 bases sitting between them. CDR3 size: 12 residues.

In this sample, this clonotype turned up a few times. This chain connects TRBV5-1 to TRBJ2-1, with D uncertain. This CDR3 comprises 16 residues. V was pared by 2 bases and J by 0 bases, with 12 bases between. Germline CDR1 and CDR2: SGHRS and YFSETQ. CDR3 in amino acids: CASSLGAKGSYNEQFF. The CDR3 coding sequence is TGCGCCAGCAGCTTAGGTGCTAAGGGCTCCTACAATGAGCAGTTCTTC.

This clonotype was observed many times. The chain has TRBV12-3 or TRBV12-4 and TRBJ2-6; 7 bases line up with TRBD1. The CDR3 covers 17 residues. V dropped 5 bases and J dropped 2; count of bases not matched to a gene: 9. The CDR3 region has the DNA TGTGCCAGCAGTCCGACCGGGACAGCCGCTGGGGCCAACGTCCTGACTTTC. Encoded protein: CASSPTGTAAGANVLTF.

The chain links TRBV18 to TRBJ2-3; a possible D gene is TRBD1 (6 bases). V was shortened by 2 bases and J by 0 bases, with 15 bases between the two germline ends. The germline gives CDR1 KGHSH, CDR2 LQKENI. This CDR3 region has 17 residues. This CDR3 is CASSPRTGRLSTDTQYF. In DNA form, the CDR3 reads TGTGCCAGCTCACCAAGAACAGGGCGATTGAGCACAGATACGCAGTATTTT.

The chain recombines TRBV12-3 or TRBV12-4 with TRBJ1-5, with D possibly TRBD1 on 5 matching bases. The length of the CDR3 is 15 residues. The V end lost 6 bases, the J end lost 7 bases, and 19 bases lay between the germline ends. CDR3 in amino acids: CASSRDSLAGQPQHF. In DNA form, the CDR3 reads TGTGCCAGCAGCCGTGACAGTCTTGCGGGGCAGCCCCAGCATTTT.

This clonotype was recorded many times. J is TRBJ2-1 and V is TRBV28; 7 bases fit TRBD2. This CDR3 comprises 14 residues. CDR1 is MDHEN, CDR2 SYDVKM, per germline. Losses at the gene ends were 3 bases for V and 5 bases for J; bases not matched to a gene: 4. The CDR3 DNA is TGTGCCAGCAGTTTGCGACTAGCTGACAATGAGCAGTTCTTC. Translating it yields CASSLRLADNEQFF.

Notes on this clonotype: The junction departs from germline at one end; a sequencing error may be responsible. V is TRBV7-3 and J is TRBJ2-2; the D gene is possibly TRBD1 (6 bases). The CDR3 sequence is 14 residues long. CDR1 SGHTA and CDR2 FQGTGA come from the germline V gene. CDR3 residues: CASSLTGSTGELFF. The CDR3 bases are TGTGCCAGCAGCCTAACAGGGTCCACCGGGGAGCTGTTTTTT.

This clonotype was seen a handful of times. V is TRBV6-1 and J is TRBJ2-3; 7 positions match TRBD2. Per the germline V gene, CDR1 is MNHNS and CDR2 is SASEGT. Trimming cost V 5 bases and J 2 bases; bases outside gene matches: 4. CDR3 size: 14 residues. CDR3 bases: TGTGCCAGCAGTCTCCGGGGGGACACAGATACGCAGTATTTT. It codes for CASSLRGDTDTQYF.

The chain couples TRBV9 to TRBJ2-5; possibly TRBD2 for D (6 bases). CDR1 SGDLS and CDR2 YYNGEE come from the germline V gene. The ends were cut back, 4 bases at V and 2 bases at J, with 15 bases in the middle. CDR3 length: 15 amino acids. The CDR3 bases are TGTGCCAGCAGCAAAGAGCGGGTAAATCAAGAGACCCAGTACTTC. Its translation: CASSKERVNQETQYF.

The chain couples TRBV6-5 to TRBJ2-7, with 7 bases identical to TRBD2. This CDR3 region has 15 residues. The J segment lost 1 base and the V segment lost 2 bases, leaving 5 bases of the junction unmatched. Germline values: CDR1 MNHEY, CDR2 SVGAGI. The CDR3 loop reads CASSYDPAGSYEQYF. Written as DNA, the CDR3 is TGTGCCAGCAGTTACGATCCAGCGGGGTCCTACGAGCAGTACTTC.

This clonotype was observed a handful of times. The chain recombines TRBV7-6 with TRBJ2-7, with D perhaps TRBD1 (5 bases). Germline V CDR1 and CDR2: SGHVS, FNYEAQ. CDR3 length: 15 amino acids. Trimming removed 0 bases from V and 2 bases from J, with 11 bases in between. CDR3 bases: TGTGCCAGCAGCTTAGCGCAAGACAGTACCTACGAGCAGTACTTC. Its protein product is CASSLAQDSTYEQYF. Together with reference TRBV7-6 and TRBJ2-7, the CDR3 gives the full variable domain: GAGVSQSPRYKVTKRGQDVALRCDPISGHVSLYWYRQALGQGPEFLTYFNYEAQQDKSGLPNDRFSAERPEGSISTLTIQRTEQRDSAMYRCASSLAQDSTYEQYFGPGTRLTVT.

This clonotype has just a few counts. J is TRBJ2-1 and V is TRBV15, with unresolved D. The CDR3 extends over 15 amino acids. With 0 bases removed from V and 9 bases from J, the gap between germline ends came to 15 bases. Germline CDR1 reads LNHNV; CDR2 reads YYDKDF (reference sequence). The CDR3 nucleotides are TGTGCCACCAGCAGAGATTCCCAATTCTCTGCTGAGCAGTTCTTC. Its protein product is CATSRDSQFSAEQFF.

At least ten counts were recorded for this clonotype. The V and J genes are TRBV5-1 and TRBJ1-2; 8 bases agree with TRBD1. Germline V gene lookup returns CDR1 SGHRS and CDR2 YFSETQ. The CDR3 is 14 amino acids. V lost 4 bases and J lost 3; bases outside the gene matches: 5. The CDR3 DNA reads as TGCGCCAGCAGCGCCGGGGGACAGGACTATGGCTACACCTTC. It yields the protein CASSAGGQDYGYTF.

The table lists this clonotype with a few counts. V usage is TRBV28 and J usage is TRBJ1-5; 10 bases line up with TRBD1. CDR1 MDHEN and CDR2 SYDVKM come from the germline V gene. There are 16 residues in the CDR3. The ends lost 0 bases at V and 3 bases at J; junction bases unmatched: 2. The DNA for the CDR3 is TGTGCCAGCAGTTTATGGACAGGGGGCCTCAATCAGCCCCAGCATTTT. Its translation is CASSLWTGGLNQPQHF.

The gene calls are TRBV5-4 and TRBJ2-1; TRBD2 agrees at 13 bases. V lost 4 bases, J lost 10 bases, and 8 bases stayed unmatched. The CDR3 is 15 residues long. Germline lookup yields CDR1 SGHNT and CDR2 YYREEE (reference sequence). CDR3 protein: CASSGTSGNLMEQFF. Written as DNA, the CDR3 is TGTGCCAGCAGCGGGACTAGCGGGAATCTTATGGAGCAGTTCTTC.

This rearrangement joins TRBV11-1 to TRBJ2-6; 9 positions match TRBD2. Looked up from germline, CDR1 is SGHAT and CDR2 is FQDESV (reference sequence). The junction had 11 bases not matched to a gene; V was cut back by 3 bases and J by 2 bases. The CDR3 is made up of 19 amino acids. CDR3 sequence reads: CASSFGLAGALAGANVLTF. The CDR3, as DNA: TGTGCCAGCAGCTTCGGCTTAGCGGGAGCCCTGGCTGGGGCCAACGTCCTGACTTTC.